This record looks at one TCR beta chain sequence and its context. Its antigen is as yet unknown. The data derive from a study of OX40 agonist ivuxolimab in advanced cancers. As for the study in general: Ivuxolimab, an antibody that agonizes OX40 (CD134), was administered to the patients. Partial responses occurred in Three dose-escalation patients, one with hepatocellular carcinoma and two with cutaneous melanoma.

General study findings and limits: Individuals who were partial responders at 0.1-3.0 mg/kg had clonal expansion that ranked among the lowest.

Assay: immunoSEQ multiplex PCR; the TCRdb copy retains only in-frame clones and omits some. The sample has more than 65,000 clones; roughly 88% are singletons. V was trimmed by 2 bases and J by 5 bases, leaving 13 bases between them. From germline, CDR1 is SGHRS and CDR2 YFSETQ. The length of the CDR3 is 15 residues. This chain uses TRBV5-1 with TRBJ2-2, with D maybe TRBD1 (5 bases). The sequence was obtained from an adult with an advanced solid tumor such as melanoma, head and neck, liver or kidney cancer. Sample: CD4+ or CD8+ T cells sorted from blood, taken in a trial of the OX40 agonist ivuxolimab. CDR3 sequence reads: CASSFSGLKTGELFF. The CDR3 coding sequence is TGCGCCAGCAGCTTTTCAGGGTTAAAGACCGGGGAGCTGTTTTTT.